This T cell receptor (beta chain) was found in a study of identical twins. CDR1 and CDR2 (germline): DFQATT, SNEGSKA (reference sequence). V shed 7 bases and J 4 bases; nucleotides not matched to a gene: 12. The CDR3 totals 15 residues. This clonotype came up a few times. Each CDR3 protein is one row after TCRdb ran MiXCR on the 5' RACE reads. This sample carries approximately 220,000 distinct CDR3 sequences, approximately 6.8% of them seen once, and the ten largest clones take around 5.4%. These data also formed part of another study, on yellow fever vaccine responses in identical twins.

The clonotype was recovered from a young woman in good health. The specimen sequenced was CD8+ T cells sorted from blood. The chain is built from TRBV20-1 and TRBJ2-2; 7 bases are a match to TRBD2. The CDR3 bases are TGCAGTGTAAAAGATGCGGGGAGGGCCACCGGGGAGCTGTTTTTT. Protein product: CSVKDAGRATGELFF.